The 15 T cell receptor beta chains reported below all come from one sample, sequenced in a study of cytotoxic CD8 clonotypes in ibrutinib-treated CLL. TCRdb keeps only in-frame clones here, not all; method: immunoSEQ multiplex PCR. The sample shows around 140,000 clones, approximately 83% of them seen only once. Sequenced material: PBMCs, taken after 24 months of ibrutinib treatment. The source is a human donor with chronic lymphocytic leukemia.

V is TRBV7-8 and J is TRBJ1-5, with D possibly TRBD1 on 5 matching bases. The CDR3 has 14 amino acids. Germline CDR1 is SGHVS and CDR2 is FQNEAQ. V was cut by 9 bases and J by 0 bases, with 12 bases left in between. The CDR3 DNA reads as TGTGCCAGTCGACTCGGGGCTAGCAATCAGCCCCAGCATTTT. Its translation: CASRLGASNQPQHF.

V gene TRBV4-3 combines with J gene TRBJ2-1; perhaps D is TRBD1 or TRBD2 (6 bases each). The CDR3 covers 16 residues. CDR1 is LGHNA, CDR2 YSLEER, per germline. Trimming stripped 1 base from V and 5 bases from J, with 15 bases between. The CDR3 region is CASSQVWGAPNNEQFF. CDR3 DNA sequence: TGCGCCAGCAGCCAAGTCTGGGGGGCTCCTAACAATGAGCAGTTCTTC.

The J gene is TRBJ2-2, the V gene TRBV6-4; D gene unclear. Germline-derived CDR1 and CDR2 are MRHNA and SNTAGT. Deletions cut 5 bases from V and 0 bases from J, with 10 bases between. CDR3 length: 15 residues. The CDR3 DNA reads as TGTGCCAGCAGTCCCGAGTGGGCGAACACCGGGGAGCTGTTTTTT. Its protein is CASSPEWANTGELFF.

The chain uses TRBV28 and TRBJ1-1, with D uncertain. The CDR3 covers 14 residues. The germline V and J ends were trimmed by 4 bases and 1 base, with 10 bases remaining between them. CDR1 MDHEN and CDR2 SYDVKM come from the germline V gene. Here the CDR3 DNA reads TGTGCCAGCAGTTCTTTTGGATCGAACACTGAAGCTTTCTTT. This encodes CASSSFGSNTEAFF.

V usage is TRBV28 and J usage is TRBJ2-7, with 8 bases aligning to TRBD1. The V gene end was trimmed by 1 base and the J gene end by 4 bases; junction bases not matched to a gene: 9. CDR1 and CDR2 (germline): MDHEN, SYDVKM. This CDR3 has 16 amino acids. The CDR3 sequence is CASSLSGQGRAYEQYF. The DNA for the CDR3 is TGTGCCAGCAGTTTATCCGGACAGGGAAGGGCTTACGAGCAGTACTTC.

This chain joins TRBV5-8 and TRBJ1-1; TRBD1 agrees at 9 bases. Germline V gives CDR1 SGHTS, CDR2 YDEGEE. The J segment lost 0 bases and the V segment lost 2 bases, leaving 11 bases of the junction unmatched. The CDR3 consists of 18 residues. Written as DNA, the CDR3 is TGTGCCAGCAGCTTCTACAGGGGGCGTACGAAGATGAACACTGAAGCTTTCTTT. Protein: CASSFYRGRTKMNTEAFF. The variable domain in full, with the rest retrieved from reference TRBV5-8 and TRBJ1-1, is EAGVTQSPTHLIKTRGQQATLRCSPISGHTSVYWYQQALGLGLQFLLWYDEGEERNRGNFPPRFSGRQFPNYSSELNVNALELEDSALYLCASSFYRGRTKMNTEAFFGQGTRLTVV.

This clone was recorded once. This rearrangement joins TRBV7-3 to TRBJ2-7; TRBD1 might be the D (6 bases). CDR1 SGHTA and CDR2 FQGTGA come from the germline V gene. The V end was cut by 5 bases, the J end by 3 bases, with 11 bases between. This CDR3 contains 13 residues. Written as DNA, the CDR3 is TGTGCCAGCAGCAGTGACAGGAGCTACGAGCAGTACTTC. Translated: CASSSDRSYEQYF.

The chain has TRBV18 and TRBJ2-5, with TRBD2 matching over 16 bases. This CDR3 has 22 residues. Germline lookup yields CDR1 KGHSH and CDR2 LQKENI. Losses at the gene ends were 2 bases for V and 1 base for J; bases not matched to a gene: 16. The CDR3 nucleotides are TGTGCCAGCTCACCAGGGGGTAAGTCCGGGACTAGCGGGAGGGCCAGCCAAGAGACCCAGTACTTC. Protein product: CASSPGGKSGTSGRASQETQYF. Using reference TRBV18 and TRBJ2-5 for the parts outside the CDR3, the full variable domain is NAGVMQNPRHLVRRRGQEARLRCSPMKGHSHVYWYRQLPEEGLKFMVYLQKENIIDESGMPKERFSAEFPKEGPSILRIQQVVRGDSAAYFCASSPGGKSGTSGRASQETQYFGPGTRLLVL.

The V call is TRBV11-3, the J call TRBJ1-2; unclear D gene. Germline V gene sequence: CDR1 SGHNT, CDR2 YENEEA. Deletions cut 1 base from V and 1 base from J, with 10 bases between. CDR3 size: 15 residues. DNA of the CDR3: TGTGCCAGCAGCTTAGGATTTAATGGTAACTATGGCTACACCTTC. It codes for CASSLGFNGNYGYTF.

The rearrangement uses TRBV5-1 and TRBJ2-5; D is ambiguous. Between the trimmed V and J ends, which lost 4 bases and 10 bases, there was a span of 20 bases. The CDR3 is 14 residues long. CDR1 SGHRS and CDR2 YFSETQ come from the germline V gene. The CDR3 DNA sequence: TGCGCCAGCAGCCCCCGGATTGAGCCCCCCGACCAGTACTTC. It is translated as CASSPRIEPPDQYF. Together with reference TRBV5-1 and TRBJ2-5, the CDR3 gives the full variable domain: KAGVTQTPRYLIKTRGQQVTLSCSPISGHRSVSWYQQTPGQGLQFLFEYFSETQRNKGNFPGRFSGRQFSNSRSEMNVSTLELGDSALYLCASSPRIEPPDQYFGPGTRLLVL.

The CDR3 DNA reads TGCGCCAGCAAAGGAGACACAAACACCATATATTTT. Encoded protein: CASKGDTNTIYF. The chain has TRBV5-1 and TRBJ1-3; D is unclear. With 6 bases removed from V and 6 bases from J, the gap between germline ends came to 10 bases. The CDR3 consists of 12 residues. CDR1 and CDR2 from the germline V gene are SGHRS and YFSETQ. The variable domain in full, completed from reference TRBV5-1 and TRBJ1-3, reads KAGVTQTPRYLIKTRGQQVTLSCSPISGHRSVSWYQQTPGQGLQFLFEYFSETQRNKGNFPGRFSGRQFSNSRSEMNVSTLELGDSALYLCASKGDTNTIYFGEGSWLTVV.

The sample holds many counts of this clone. V and J are TRBV7-2 and TRBJ1-2; no clear D gene. The germline V gene has CDR1 SGHTA and CDR2 FQGNSA. The V gene lost 4 bases and the J gene lost 4 bases, with 25 bases spanning the gap. The CDR3 spans 18 residues. Here the CDR3 reads CASSYPGVAGRPSYGYTF. The CDR3 nucleotides read TGTGCCAGCAGCTACCCCGGGGTGGCAGGCCGGCCATCCTATGGCTACACCTTC.

This rearrangement joins TRBV30 to TRBJ1-5; D is unclear. The V gene's germline CDR1 is GTSNPN and CDR2 SVGIG (reference sequence). Between the trimmed V and J ends, which lost 0 bases and 1 base, there was a span of 10 bases. The CDR3 totals 15 residues. CDR3 residues: CAWSVGITSNQPQHF. CDR3 bases: TGTGCCTGGAGTGTGGGAATTACGAGCAATCAGCCCCAGCATTTT.

As DNA, the CDR3 is TGTGCCAGCAGCTCTACCCTCAGCGGGCTACGACTACAGTACTTC. Protein: CASSSTLSGLRLQYF. The rearrangement uses TRBV7-2 and TRBJ2-7, with a tentative D call TRBD2 (6 bases). V was clipped by 4 bases and J by 10 bases, with 23 bases between them. The CDR3 totals 15 residues. CDR1 is SGHTA and CDR2 is FQGNSA in the germline V gene.

This clone has just a few counts. The V call is TRBV9, the J call TRBJ1-1; a weak D match, TRBD1 (6 bases). This CDR3 contains 14 residues. Trimming cost V 4 bases and J 4 bases, with 14 bases left between them. Per germline, CDR1 SGDLS and CDR2 YYNGEE. The CDR3 DNA sequence: TGTGCCAGCAGCTTGATACAGGGAGGCACTGAAGCTTTCTTT. Its protein is CASSLIQGGTEAFF.